Presented here are 20 T cell receptor beta chains from one specimen sequenced in a study of blood T cell repertoires in COVID-19. Here immunoSEQ multiplex PCR was the method, and the copy in TCRdb shows in-frame clones only, minus some. The sample has 300,000 or so clones, more than 75% seen once. Sequencing was carried out using peripheral blood. The source is a man aged 70 or older with acute or convalescent COVID-19.

V usage is TRBV28 and J usage is TRBJ2-1, with D maybe TRBD1 (6 bases). This CDR3 has 14 residues. Deletions cut 10 bases from V and 7 bases from J, with 20 bases between. Germline V gives CDR1 MDHEN, CDR2 SYDVKM. The CDR3 nucleotides are TGTGCCATCGGAAGAACAGGGATACCGAATGAGCAGTTCTTC. It is translated as CAIGRTGIPNEQFF. The full variable domain, in which reference TRBV28 and TRBJ2-1 provide the parts outside the CDR3, is DVKVTQSSRYLVKRTGEKVFLECVQDMDHENMFWYRQDPGLGLRLIYFSYDVKMKEKGDIPEGYSVSREKKERFSLILESASTNQTSMYLCAIGRTGIPNEQFFGPGTRLTVL.

The J gene is TRBJ2-3, the V gene TRBV19; 7 nucleotides align to TRBD2. The length of the CDR3 is 14 residues. Trimming removed 5 bases from V and 0 bases from J; junction bases left unmatched: 2. The germline V gene has CDR1 LNHDA and CDR2 SQIVND (reference sequence). CDR3 nucleotide sequence: TGTGCCAGTAGTGGACTAGGGAGCACAGATACGCAGTATTTT. Its protein is CASSGLGSTDTQYF.

The V gene is TRBV10-1, the J gene TRBJ2-7, with 9 bases that match TRBD1. Germline CDR1 reads WNHNN; CDR2 reads SYGVQD (reference sequence). The CDR3 length is 13 residues. The J segment lost 5 bases and the V segment lost 6 bases, leaving 5 bases of the junction unmatched. The CDR3 DNA reads as TGCGCCAGCAGCGGGACAGGGTTCCACGAGCAGTACTTC. This codes for CASSGTGFHEQYF.

The chain joins TRBV28 to TRBJ1-6; tentatively, D is TRBD1 (5 bases). Trimming cost V 4 bases and J 9 bases, with 13 bases left between them. CDR3 length equals 14 residues. Germline CDR1 MDHEN, CDR2 SYDVKM. DNA for the CDR3: TGTGCCAGCAGTTATCAGGGTCTGGGTTCACCCCTCCACTTT. Residues: CASSYQGLGSPLHF.

The chain uses TRBV19 and TRBJ1-5, with TRBD1 identical over 8 bases. Germline V CDR1 and CDR2: LNHDA, SQIVND (reference sequence). V lost 7 bases to trimming and J lost 2 bases; unmatched junction nucleotides: 7. This CDR3 region has 15 residues. The CDR3 reads CASNSPGQGNQPQHF. Written as DNA, the CDR3 is TGTGCCAGTAATAGCCCGGGACAGGGCAATCAGCCCCAGCATTTT.

The genes are TRBV9 and TRBJ1-3; 9 positions match TRBD1. Per the germline V gene, CDR1 is SGDLS and CDR2 is YYNGEE. Trimming at V came to 0 bases and at J to 0 bases, leaving 7 bases not matched to a gene. The CDR3 has 18 amino acids. CDR3 DNA sequence: TGTGCCAGCAGCGTAGGTTCCGGGACAGGGCCCTCTGGAAACACCATATATTTT. Protein product: CASSVGSGTGPSGNTIYF. Full variable domain (outside the CDR3, taken from reference TRBV9 and TRBJ1-3): DSGVTQTPKHLITATGQRVTLRCSPRSGDLSVYWYQQSLDQGLQFLIQYYNGEERAKGNILERFSAQQFPDLHSELNLSSLELGDSALYFCASSVGSGTGPSGNTIYFGEGSWLTVV.

The V call is TRBV7-8, the J call TRBJ2-3; the match to TRBD2 covers 8 bases. The CDR3 runs 15 residues. CDR1 and CDR2 from the germline V gene are SGHVS and FQNEAQ. The J segment lost 1 base and the V segment lost 2 bases, leaving 2 bases of the junction unmatched. CDR3 nucleotides: TGTGCCAGCAGCTTACCTAGCGGGCGCACAGATACGCAGTATTTT. This sequence encodes CASSLPSGRTDTQYF.

This chain connects TRBV28 to TRBJ2-1; 12 bases line up with TRBD2. The ends lost 5 bases at V and 10 bases at J; junction bases unmatched: 9. The CDR3 has 15 amino acids. CDR1 and CDR2 (germline): MDHEN, SYDVKM. Here the CDR3 reads CASSQTSGRFREQFF. The CDR3 DNA follows: TGTGCCAGCAGTCAGACTAGCGGGAGATTCCGGGAGCAGTTCTTC.

The chain employs TRBV11-2 and TRBJ2-1, with D perhaps matching TRBD2 (5 bases). Per the germline V gene, CDR1 is SGHAT and CDR2 is FQNNGV. Trimming pared 0 bases from V and 9 bases from J, leaving 9 bases between. This CDR3 has 13 amino acids. DNA for the CDR3: TGTGCCAGCAGCTTAGACCGGCGGGTTGAGCAGTTCTTC. This gives the protein CASSLDRRVEQFF.

The V and J genes are TRBV28 and TRBJ1-5; D is unresolved. Deletions cut 1 base from V and 1 base from J, with 11 bases between. Germline CDR1 MDHEN, CDR2 SYDVKM. The CDR3 consists of 16 residues. This CDR3 is CASSLSAIRSNQPQHF. The CDR3 DNA sequence: TGTGCCAGCAGTTTATCTGCGATACGCAGCAATCAGCCCCAGCATTTT.

The chain has TRBV5-4 and TRBJ2-2; TRBD2 agrees at 8 bases. J gave up 6 bases and V 0 bases, and 10 bases lay outside the gene matches. The CDR3 contains 17 residues. Germline values: CDR1 SGHNT, CDR2 YYREEE (reference sequence). CDR3 sequence reads: CASSLVAGTRVPGELFF. The CDR3 region has the DNA TGTGCCAGCAGCTTGGTAGCCGGGACTAGAGTCCCCGGGGAGCTGTTTTTT.

V is TRBV9 and J is TRBJ2-1; 9 positions match TRBD1. V dropped 0 bases and J dropped 0; count of bases not matched to a gene: 22. This CDR3 is built from 23 residues. Per the germline V gene, CDR1 is SGDLS and CDR2 is YYNGEE. The CDR3 spells CASSVGGRSTGGAGISSYNEQFF. The CDR3 nucleotides read TGTGCCAGCAGCGTAGGCGGTAGGTCCACAGGGGGCGCCGGGATTAGCTCCTACAATGAGCAGTTCTTC.

On this clone: This sample also contains other DNA sequences that code for the same CDR3. In DNA form, the CDR3 reads TGTGCCAGCAGTCTCCAAGAGACCCAGTACTTC. The encoded protein is CASSLQETQYF. The V call is TRBV2, the J call TRBJ2-5, with D hard to call. Germline CDR1 is SNHLY and CDR2 is FYNNEI. Trimming removed 5 bases from V and 1 base from J, with 2 bases in between. The length of the CDR3 is 11 residues.

This chain uses TRBV10-3 with TRBJ2-7; D is unresolved. Germline-derived CDR1 and CDR2 are ENHRY and SYGVKD. This CDR3 region has 13 residues. The V and J ends lost 2 bases and 0 bases respectively, with 5 bases between them. CDR3 DNA: TGTGCCATCAGTGAGCTCGGCTCCTACGAGCAGTACTTC. Encoded protein: CAISELGSYEQYF.

The chain combines TRBV10-3 with TRBJ1-2, with D possibly being TRBD1 (5 bases). Looked up from germline, CDR1 is ENHRY and CDR2 is SYGVKD. V was trimmed by 9 bases and J by 6 bases, leaving 17 bases between them. The CDR3 is made up of 13 amino acids. The CDR3 protein is CAISGWGRDGYTF. In DNA, the CDR3 is TGTGCCATTTCAGGGTGGGGTAGGGATGGCTACACCTTC.

The CDR3 here is CASSSSAAARYNEQFF. The CDR3 DNA sequence: TGTGCCAGCAGCTCCAGTGCGGCAGCCAGATACAATGAGCAGTTCTTC. V usage is TRBV7-9 and J usage is TRBJ2-1; D not resolved. The V gene lost 4 bases and the J gene lost 4 bases, with 17 bases spanning the gap. The CDR3 consists of 16 residues. CDR1 and CDR2 (germline): SEHNR, FQNEAQ (reference sequence).

This chain connects TRBV10-3 to TRBJ2-5, with 12 bases fitting TRBD2. Unmatched junction bases numbered 5, after V lost 2 bases and J lost 4 bases. This CDR3 contains 16 residues. Germline CDR1 reads ENHRY; CDR2 reads SYGVKD. The CDR3 nucleotides are TGTGCCATCAGTGAGCCGATGGGACTAGCGGGAGAGACCCAGTACTTC. This codes for CAISEPMGLAGETQYF.

The J gene is TRBJ1-2, the V gene TRBV6-4; 7 bases are shared with TRBD1. After removal of 2 bases from V and 8 bases from J, the junction contained 2 bases not matched to a gene. Germline V gene lookup returns CDR1 MRHNA and CDR2 SNTAGT. The CDR3 loop spans 12 amino acids. The CDR3 loop reads CASSDQGVGYTF. In nucleotides, the CDR3 is TGTGCCAGCAGTGACCAGGGGGTCGGCTACACCTTC.

This clone was observed a handful of times. This chain joins TRBV5-6 and TRBJ2-2, with D uncertain. CDR3 length equals 13 residues. Per germline, CDR1 SGHDT and CDR2 YYEEEE. Trimming pared 2 bases from V and 3 bases from J, leaving 5 bases between. The CDR3 DNA is TGTGCCAGCAGCTTCTCGTACACCGGGGAGCTGTTTTTT. Translation: CASSFSYTGELFF.

V gene TRBV4-1 combines with J gene TRBJ2-7, with 8 positions matching TRBD1. Germline V gene data show CDR1 as MGHRA and CDR2 as YSYEKL. This CDR3 spans 13 amino acids. Trimming cost V 5 bases and J 6 bases; bases outside gene matches: 6. CDR3 sequence (DNA): TGCGCCAGCAGCGAGGTGGACAGGGCCGAGCAGTACTTC. Its translation: CASSEVDRAEQYF.